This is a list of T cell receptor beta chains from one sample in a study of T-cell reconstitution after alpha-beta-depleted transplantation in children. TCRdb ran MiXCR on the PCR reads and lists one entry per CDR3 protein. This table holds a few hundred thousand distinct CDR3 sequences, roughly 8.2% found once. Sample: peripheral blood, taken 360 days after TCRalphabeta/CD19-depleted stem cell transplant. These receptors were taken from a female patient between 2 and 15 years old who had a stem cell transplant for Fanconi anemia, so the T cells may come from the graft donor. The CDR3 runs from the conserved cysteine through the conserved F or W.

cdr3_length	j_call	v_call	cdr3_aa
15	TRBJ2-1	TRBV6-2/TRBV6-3	CASSYGGASYNEQFF
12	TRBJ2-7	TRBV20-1	CSASGQDTFLHF
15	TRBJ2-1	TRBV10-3	CASSSSGRTYNEQFF
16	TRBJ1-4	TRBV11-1	CASSPGTTATNEKLFF
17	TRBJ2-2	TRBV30	CAWSRLSGSGNTGELFF
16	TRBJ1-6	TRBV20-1	CSARDGTQGANSPLHF
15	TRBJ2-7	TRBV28	CASRSIAGGDYEQYF
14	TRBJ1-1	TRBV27	CASGVSSTATEAFF
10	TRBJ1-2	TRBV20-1	CSASVYGYTF
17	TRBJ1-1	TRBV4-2	CASSQDAGQGGLTEAFF
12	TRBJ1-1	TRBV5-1	CASSPDYTEAFF
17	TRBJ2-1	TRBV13	CASSPGISGGAHNEQFF
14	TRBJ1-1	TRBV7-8	CASSFSRVRDEAFF
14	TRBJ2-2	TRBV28	CASSLRGFTGELFF
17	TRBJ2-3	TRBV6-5	CASSYSPTSGYTDTQYF
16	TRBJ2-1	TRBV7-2	CASSLAGTRTYNEQFF
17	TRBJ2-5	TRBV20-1	CSASRAASGGATETQYF
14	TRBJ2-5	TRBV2	CASSVKLAGETQYF
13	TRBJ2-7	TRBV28	CASSLVFSYEQYF
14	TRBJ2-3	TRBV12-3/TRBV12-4	CASSLGERRDTQYF
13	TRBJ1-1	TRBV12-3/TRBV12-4	CASSPTYRGRAFF
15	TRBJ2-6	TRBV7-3	CASSLRAAAPNVLTF
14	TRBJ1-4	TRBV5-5	CATSTGPTNEKLFF
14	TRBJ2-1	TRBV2	CASRISGLTGEQFF
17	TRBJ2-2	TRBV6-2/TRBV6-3	CASTKPGGGPGTGELFF
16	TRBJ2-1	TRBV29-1	CSVDGSTSGTLAEQFF
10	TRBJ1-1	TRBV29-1	CSVVKSEAFF
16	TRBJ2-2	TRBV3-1	CASSRGLAENTGELFF
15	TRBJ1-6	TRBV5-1	CASSPQGLYNSPLHF
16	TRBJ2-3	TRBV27	CASTPFRERFTDTQYF
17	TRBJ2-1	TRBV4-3	CASSQVYRGIAYNEQFF
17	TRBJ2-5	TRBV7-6	CASSSRPGTGIVETQYF
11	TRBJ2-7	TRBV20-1	CSAGPFYEQYF
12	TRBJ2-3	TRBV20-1	CSARGSGDTQYF
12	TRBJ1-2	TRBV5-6	CASSSDTRGYTF
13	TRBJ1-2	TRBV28	CASSPSPEGGYTF
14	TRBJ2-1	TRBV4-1	CASSQEGDSNEQFF
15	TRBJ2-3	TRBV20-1	CSASIDSASADTQYF
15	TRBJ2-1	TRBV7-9	CASSLVAGAWNEQFF
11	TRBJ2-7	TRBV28	CASSWSGEQYF
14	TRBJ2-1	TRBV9	CASSPGRGRNEQFF
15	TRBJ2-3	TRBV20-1	CSASPTSGGVDTQYF
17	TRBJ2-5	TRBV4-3	CASSQELAGGFQETQYF
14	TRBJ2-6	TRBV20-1	CSAREIPGANVLTF
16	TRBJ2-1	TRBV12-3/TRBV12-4	CASTPRGGLLYNEQFF
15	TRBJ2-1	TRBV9	CASSVDLGSYNEQFF
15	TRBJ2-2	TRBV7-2	CASSLSGGKTGELFF
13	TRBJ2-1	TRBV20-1	CSASLSPYNEQFF
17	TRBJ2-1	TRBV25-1	CASSEYRTDFSYNEQFF